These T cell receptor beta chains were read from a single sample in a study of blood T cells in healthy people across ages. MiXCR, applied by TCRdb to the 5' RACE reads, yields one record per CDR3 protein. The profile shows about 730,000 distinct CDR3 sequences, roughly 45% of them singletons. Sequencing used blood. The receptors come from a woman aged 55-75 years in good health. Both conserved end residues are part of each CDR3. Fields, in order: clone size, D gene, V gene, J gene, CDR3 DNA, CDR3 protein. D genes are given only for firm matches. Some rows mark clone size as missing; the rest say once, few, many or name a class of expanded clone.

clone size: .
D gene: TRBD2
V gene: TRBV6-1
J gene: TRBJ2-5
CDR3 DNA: TGTGCCAGCAGAACAAGACTAGCGGGAGGGCCGGCGTTTTCAGAGACCCAGTACTTC
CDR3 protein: CASRTRLAGGPAFSETQYF

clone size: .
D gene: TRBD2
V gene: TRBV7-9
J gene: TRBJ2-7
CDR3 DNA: TGTGCCAGCAGCTTAGCGCAAATTAGCGGGAGCTCCGAGCAGTACTTC
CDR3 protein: CASSLAQISGSSEQYF

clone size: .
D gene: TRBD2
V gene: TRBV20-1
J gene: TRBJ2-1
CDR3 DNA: TGCTCCCCGGGGGGGGCCTCCTACAATGAGCAGTTCTTC
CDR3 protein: CSPGGASYNEQFF

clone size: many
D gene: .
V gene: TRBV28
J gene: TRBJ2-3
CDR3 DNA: TGTGCCAGCAGTTTTCCCGGGGGCAGCACAGATACGCAGTATTTT
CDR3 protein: CASSFPGGSTDTQYF

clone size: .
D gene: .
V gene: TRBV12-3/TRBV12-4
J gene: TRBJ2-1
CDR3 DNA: TGTGCCAGCAGTCATAGACAGGCGGGCTCCTACAATGAGCAGTTCTTC
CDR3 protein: CASSHRQAGSYNEQFF

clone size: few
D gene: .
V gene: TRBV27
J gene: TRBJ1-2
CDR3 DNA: TGTGCCAGCAGTTTCATCGCCGGGCGAGGCTACACCTTC
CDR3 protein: CASSFIAGRGYTF

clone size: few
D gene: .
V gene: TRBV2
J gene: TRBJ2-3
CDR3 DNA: TGTGCCAGCAGTGAGAACAGTAGAGCGCAGTATTTT
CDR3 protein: CASSENSRAQYF

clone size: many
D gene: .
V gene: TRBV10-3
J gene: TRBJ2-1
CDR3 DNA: TGTGCCATCAGCCAGGGGTTCAGGCTTACCGAAAACCTAAGCTCCTACAATGAGCAGTTCTTC
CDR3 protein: CAISQGFRLTENLSSYNEQFF

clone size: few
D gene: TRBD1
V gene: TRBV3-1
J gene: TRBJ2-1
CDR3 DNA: TGTGCCAGCAGCCCAACCCAACAGGGGGCGCTTACCAATGAGCAGTTCTTC
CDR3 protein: CASSPTQQGALTNEQFF

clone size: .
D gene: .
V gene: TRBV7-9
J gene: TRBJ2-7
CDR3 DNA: TGTGCCAGTAAAGGGGACCACAATGAGCAGTACTTC
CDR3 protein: CASKGDHNEQYF

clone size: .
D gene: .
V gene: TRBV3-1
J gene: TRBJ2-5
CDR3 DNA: TGTGCCAGCAGCCCGTGGGAGGAAGAGACCCAGTACTTC
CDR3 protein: CASSPWEEETQYF

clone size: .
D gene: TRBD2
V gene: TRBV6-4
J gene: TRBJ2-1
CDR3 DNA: TGTGCCAGCAGTGACACAACTAGCGGGGGCAAGAGCAAGCAGTTCTTC
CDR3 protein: CASSDTTSGGKSKQFF

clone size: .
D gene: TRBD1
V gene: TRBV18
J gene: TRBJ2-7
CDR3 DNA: TGTGCCAGCTCAGGACCCGGGACAGGGGAAACCTCCGAGCAGTACTTC
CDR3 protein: CASSGPGTGETSEQYF

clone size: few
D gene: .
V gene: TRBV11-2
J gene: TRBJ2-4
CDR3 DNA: TGTGCCAGCAGCTTTAGTCCCAAAAACATTCAGTACTTC
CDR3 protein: CASSFSPKNIQYF

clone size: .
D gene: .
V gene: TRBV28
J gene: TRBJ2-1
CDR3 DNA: TGTGCCAGCAGCCCCCTGTTTGGGACATTTTCCGATGAGCAGTTCTTC
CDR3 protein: CASSPLFGTFSDEQFF

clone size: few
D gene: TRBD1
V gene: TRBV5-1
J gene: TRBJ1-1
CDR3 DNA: TGCGCCAGCAGCCGGGACAGGGCCACTGAAGCTTTCTTT
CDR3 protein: CASSRDRATEAFF

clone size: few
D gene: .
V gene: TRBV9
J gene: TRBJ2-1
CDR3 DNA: TGTGCCAGCAGCGTAGCTGAAGCCTACAATGAGCAGTTCTTC
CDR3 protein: CASSVAEAYNEQFF

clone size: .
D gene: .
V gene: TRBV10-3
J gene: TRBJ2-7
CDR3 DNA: TGTGCCATCAGTGAGTGGGGGGCGCTCTACAATGAGCAGTACTTC
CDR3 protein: CAISEWGALYNEQYF

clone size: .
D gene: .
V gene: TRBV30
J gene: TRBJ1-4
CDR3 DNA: TGTGCCTGGAGGTTGTTGGAGTCCCCTAATGAAAAACTGTTTTTT
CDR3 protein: CAWRLLESPNEKLFF

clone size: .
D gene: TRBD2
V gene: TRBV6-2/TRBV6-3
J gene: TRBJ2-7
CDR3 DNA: TGTGCCAGTAGTCGACTAGCGGGATCGTTCTACGAGCAGTACTTC
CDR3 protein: CASSRLAGSFYEQYF

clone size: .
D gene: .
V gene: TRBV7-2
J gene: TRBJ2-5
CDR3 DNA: TGTGCCAGCAGCTTGTCGGTAGGGATGGGAGAGACCCAGTACTTC
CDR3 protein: CASSLSVGMGETQYF

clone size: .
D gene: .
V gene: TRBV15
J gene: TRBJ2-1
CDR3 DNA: TGTGCCACCAGCTTCAACGGGCGGAGCTCCTACAATGAGCAGTTCTTC
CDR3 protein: CATSFNGRSSYNEQFF

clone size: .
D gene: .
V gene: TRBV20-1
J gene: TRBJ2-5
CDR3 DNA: TGCAGTGCCCCCTGGCGGACGACGGGGACCCAGTACTTC
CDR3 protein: CSAPWRTTGTQYF

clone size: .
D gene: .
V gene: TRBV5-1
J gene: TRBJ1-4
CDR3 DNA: TGCGCCAGCAGCCCACGCCCTATAGTAGGAGAAAATGAAAAACTGTTTTTT
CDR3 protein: CASSPRPIVGENEKLFF

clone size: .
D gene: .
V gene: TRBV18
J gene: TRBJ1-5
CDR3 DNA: TGTGCCAGCTCATTGGAGGGTCTTGCAAATCAGCCCCAGCATTTT
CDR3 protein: CASSLEGLANQPQHF

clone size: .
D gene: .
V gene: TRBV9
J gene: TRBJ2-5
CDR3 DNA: TGTGCCAGCAGCGTAGTGGAAACTGAGCAGTACTTC
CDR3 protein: CASSVVETEQYF

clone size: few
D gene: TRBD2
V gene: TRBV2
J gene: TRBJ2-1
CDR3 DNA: TGTGCCAGCAGTGAGTCTAGCGGGGCCTACAATGAGCAGTTCTTC
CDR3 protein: CASSESSGAYNEQFF

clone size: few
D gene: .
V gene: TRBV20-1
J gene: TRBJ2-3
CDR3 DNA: TGCAGTGCCCAATTGGGCGCAGATACGCAGTATTTT
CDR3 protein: CSAQLGADTQYF

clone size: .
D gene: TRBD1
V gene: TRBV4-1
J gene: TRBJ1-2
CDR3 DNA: TGCGCCAGCAGCCAAGGACTAACAGGGGAGGCCGGCGGCTACACCTTC
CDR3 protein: CASSQGLTGEAGGYTF

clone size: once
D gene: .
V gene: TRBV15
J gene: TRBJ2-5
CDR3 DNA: TGTGCCACCAGCAGAGATTCCCGGCAAGAGACCCAGTACTTC
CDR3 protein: CATSRDSRQETQYF

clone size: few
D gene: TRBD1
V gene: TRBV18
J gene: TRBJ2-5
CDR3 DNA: TGTGCCAGCTCACGGTCGGGACAGGGGATGGAGACCCAGTACTTC
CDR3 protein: CASSRSGQGMETQYF

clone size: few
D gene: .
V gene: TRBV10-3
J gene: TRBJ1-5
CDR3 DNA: TGTGCCATCAGGGGGACCGATCAGCCCCAGCATTTT
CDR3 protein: CAIRGTDQPQHF

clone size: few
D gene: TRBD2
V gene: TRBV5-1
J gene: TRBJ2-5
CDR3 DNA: TGCGCCAGCAGCTTGGAGGGACTAGAAACGGAGACCCAGTACTTC
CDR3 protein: CASSLEGLETETQYF

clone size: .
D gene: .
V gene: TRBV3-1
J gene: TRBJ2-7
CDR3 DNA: TGTGCCAGCAGCCCGGGACTCGCCCTAAATTGCGAGCAGTACTTC
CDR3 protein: CASSPGLALNCEQYF

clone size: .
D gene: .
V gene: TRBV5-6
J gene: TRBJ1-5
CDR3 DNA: TGTGCCAGCACCCTCCGGGGGAGATACCAGCCCCAGCATTTT
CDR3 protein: CASTLRGRYQPQHF

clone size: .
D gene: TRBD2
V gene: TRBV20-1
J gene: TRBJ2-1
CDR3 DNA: TGCAGTGCTAGAGATCGGCTAGCGGCTGGCAATGAGCAGTTCTTC
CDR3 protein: CSARDRLAAGNEQFF

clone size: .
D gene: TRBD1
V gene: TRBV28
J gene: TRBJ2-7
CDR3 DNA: TGTGCCAGCAGTTTATACCCGACAGGGACCAGCTCCTACGAGCAGTACTTC
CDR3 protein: CASSLYPTGTSSYEQYF

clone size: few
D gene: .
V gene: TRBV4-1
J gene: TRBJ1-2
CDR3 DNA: TGCGCCAGCAGCCAAGATGAGAAACGCGCCGGGACATTCGATTGGTATGGCTACACCTTC
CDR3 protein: CASSQDEKRAGTFDWYGYTF

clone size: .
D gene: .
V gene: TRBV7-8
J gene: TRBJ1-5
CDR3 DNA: TGTGCCAGCAGCTTTGAGGCGGCAGGTAATCAGCCCCAGCATTTT
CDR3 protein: CASSFEAAGNQPQHF

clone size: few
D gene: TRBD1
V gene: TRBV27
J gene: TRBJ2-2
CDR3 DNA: TGTGCCACCCGACAGGGGGCGAACACCGGGGAGCTGTTTTTT
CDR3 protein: CATRQGANTGELFF

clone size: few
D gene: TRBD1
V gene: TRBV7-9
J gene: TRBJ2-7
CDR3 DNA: TGTGCCAGCAGCGTAGGACAGGACAATGAGCAGTACTTC
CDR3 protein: CASSVGQDNEQYF

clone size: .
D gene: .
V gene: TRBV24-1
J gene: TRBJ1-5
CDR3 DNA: TGTGCCACCAGTGATAGGTCTTATAGCAATCAGCCCCAGCATTTT
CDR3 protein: CATSDRSYSNQPQHF

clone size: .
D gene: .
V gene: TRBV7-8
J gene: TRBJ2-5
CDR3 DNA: TGTGCCAGCAACCCCGGACAGCAAGAGACCCAGTACTTC
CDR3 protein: CASNPGQQETQYF

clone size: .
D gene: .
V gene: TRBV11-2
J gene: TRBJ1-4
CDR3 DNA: TGTGCCAGCACCAGGGAGTGGCAAGAAAAACTGTTTTTT
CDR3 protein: CASTREWQEKLFF

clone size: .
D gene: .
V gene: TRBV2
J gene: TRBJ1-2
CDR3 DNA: TGTGCCAGCAGTCGGGACCGGGGGAATGGCTACACCTTC
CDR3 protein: CASSRDRGNGYTF

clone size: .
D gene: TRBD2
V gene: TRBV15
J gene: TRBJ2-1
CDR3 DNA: TGTGCCACCAGCAGAGGTACTAGCGTCTTCTACAATGAGCAGTTCTTC
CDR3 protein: CATSRGTSVFYNEQFF

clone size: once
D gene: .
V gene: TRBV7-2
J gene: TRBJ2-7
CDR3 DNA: TGTGCCAGCAGCTTAGTTGGGGACGAGGGGGAGCAGTACTTC
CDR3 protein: CASSLVGDEGEQYF

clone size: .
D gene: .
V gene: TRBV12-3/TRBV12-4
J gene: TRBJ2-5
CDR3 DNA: TGTGCCAGCAGTTTACACGGTATGCAGTACTTC
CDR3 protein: CASSLHGMQYF

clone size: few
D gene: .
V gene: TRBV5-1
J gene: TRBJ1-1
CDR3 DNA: TGCGCCAGCAGCTTTCGGCAGGGTGGCACTGAAGCTTTCTTT
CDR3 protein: CASSFRQGGTEAFF

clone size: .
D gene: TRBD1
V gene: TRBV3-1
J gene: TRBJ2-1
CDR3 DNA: TGTGCCAGCAGCCAAGAGGGACAGGGGAACTACAATGAGCAGTTCTTC
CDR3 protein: CASSQEGQGNYNEQFF